The rows below give T cell receptor beta chains drawn from one sample of a study of blood T cell repertoires in COVID-19. TCRdb keeps only in-frame clones here, not all; method: immunoSEQ multiplex PCR. The top ten clones hold under 4.5% of a sample with approximately 170,000 clones, approximately 87% of them seen once. Sample: peripheral blood. Every receptor here comes from a woman in her 70s with acute or convalescent COVID-19. Both conserved end residues are part of each CDR3. Each record gives: V gene, clone size, J gene, D gene, CDR3 protein, CDR3 DNA. A D gene is named only where the DNA matches it firmly. Clone size appears in some rows only: once, few, many, or a class for an expanded clone.

>TRBV5-4|NA|TRBJ2-2|TRBD2
CASSPGLAGGIPGELFF
TGTGCCAGCAGTCCCGGACTAGCGGGGGGAATTCCCGGGGAGCTGTTTTTT
>TRBV9|NA|TRBJ2-3|TRBD2
CASSLLAGGPADTQYF
TGTGCCAGCAGCCTCTTAGCGGGAGGGCCAGCAGATACGCAGTATTTT
>TRBV4-1|NA|TRBJ2-1|NA
CASSQDFYEGDEQFF
TGCGCCAGCAGCCAAGATTTTTATGAGGGGGATGAGCAGTTCTTC
>TRBV5-1|once|TRBJ1-1|NA
CASSLGGGLNTEAFF
TGCGCCAGCAGCTTGGGCGGCGGTCTGAACACTGAAGCTTTCTTT
>TRBV6-6|NA|TRBJ2-5|TRBD1
CASTLQGARETQYF
TGTGCCAGCACCCTACAGGGGGCGAGGGAGACCCAGTACTTC
>TRBV4-1|NA|TRBJ2-1|NA
CASSQRRTGDRKDNEQFF
TGCGCCAGCAGCCAACGTCGAACGGGGGATAGGAAAGACAATGAGCAGTTCTTC
>TRBV29-1|NA|TRBJ1-4|NA
CSVGGPGVEKLFF
TGCAGCGTTGGAGGACCAGGGGTAGAAAAACTGTTTTTT
>TRBV7-3|once|TRBJ2-1|NA
CASSQGRRAPYNEQFF
TGTGCCAGCAGCCAGGGCCGGCGCGCTCCCTACAATGAGCAGTTCTTC
>TRBV7-6|NA|TRBJ2-3|TRBD2
CASSSWGRAEDTQYF
TGTGCCAGCAGCTCATGGGGGAGGGCCGAAGATACGCAGTATTTT
>TRBV7-2|NA|TRBJ2-2|NA
CASRRESGELFF
TGTGCCAGCAGACGGGAGTCCGGGGAGCTGTTTTTT
>TRBV18|NA|TRBJ1-1|NA
CASSSPGGNTEAFF
TGTGCCAGCTCCTCCCCGGGGGGGAACACTGAAGCTTTCTTT
>TRBV30|NA|TRBJ2-5|TRBD2
CAWSLAGGETQYF
TGTGCCTGGAGTCTAGCGGGAGGAGAGACCCAGTACTTC
>TRBV24-1|NA|TRBJ2-1|TRBD2
CATSGRGLDSYNEQFF
TGTGCCACCAGCGGCCGGGGACTAGATTCCTACAATGAGCAGTTCTTC
>TRBV4-2|NA|TRBJ1-1|NA
CASSQEVRGNTEAFF
TGTGCCAGCAGCCAAGAAGTCAGGGGAAACACTGAAGCTTTCTTT
>TRBV4-2|NA|TRBJ1-2|TRBD1
CASSPRQGFYPNYGYTF
TGTGCCAGCAGCCCCCGACAGGGGTTTTACCCTAACTATGGCTACACCTTC
>TRBV5-1|NA|TRBJ2-1|NA
CASSLAGGTYVNEQFF
TGCGCCAGCAGCTTGGCCGGCGGGACCTACGTCAATGAGCAGTTCTTC
>TRBV9|once|TRBJ2-1|NA
CASSVADTRGQFF
TGTGCCAGCAGCGTAGCGGATACACGGGGGCAGTTCTTC
>TRBV2|many|TRBJ1-6|NA
CASSGILAGLSSPLHF
TGTGCCAGCAGTGGGATTCTAGCAGGCCTCAGTTCACCCCTCCACTTT
>TRBV15|NA|TRBJ2-7|NA
CATSRGAGNYEQYF
TGTGCCACCAGCAGGGGGGCAGGAAACTACGAGCAGTACTTC
>TRBV5-1|NA|TRBJ2-1|TRBD1
CASSRQGDSYNEQFF
TGCGCCAGCAGCCGACAGGGGGACTCCTACAATGAGCAGTTCTTC
>TRBV5-1|once|TRBJ1-1|NA
CASSPGGGEGEAFF
TGCGCCAGCAGCCCGGGAGGAGGGGAAGGTGAAGCTTTCTTT
>TRBV27|few|TRBJ2-7|NA
CASSPQGAGGLSSYEQYF
TGTGCCAGCAGTCCCCAGGGGGCGGGAGGGCTCAGCTCCTACGAGCAGTACTTC
>TRBV9|few|TRBJ2-3|TRBD2
CASNRAGVADTQYF
TGTGCCAGCAATCGGGCGGGAGTGGCAGATACGCAGTATTTT
>TRBV3-1/TRBV3-2|NA|TRBJ1-1|TRBD1
CASSQGRQGGTEAFF
TGTGCCAGCAGCCAGGGACGACAGGGTGGTACTGAAGCTTTCTTT
>TRBV13|NA|TRBJ2-3|NA
CASSLGSRGTSTDTQYF
TGTGCCAGCAGCTTAGGCAGCCGGGGGACTAGCACAGATACGCAGTATTTT
>TRBV9|once|TRBJ1-1|TRBD1
CASSVGTGNTEAFF
TGTGCCAGCAGCGTCGGGACAGGCAACACTGAAGCTTTCTTT
>TRBV4-3|NA|TRBJ1-4|NA
CASSQDRGSFDEKLFF
TGCGCCAGCAGCCAAGATCGGGGATCCTTTGATGAAAAACTGTTTTTT
>TRBV3-1/TRBV3-2|few|TRBJ1-1|NA
CASSLGVGNTEAFF
TGTGCCAGCAGCCTCGGGGTAGGGAACACTGAAGCTTTCTTT
>TRBV7-2|NA|TRBJ2-5|TRBD2
CASSFGTSGGETQYF
TGTGCCAGCAGCTTCGGGACTAGCGGGGGTGAGACCCAGTACTTC
>TRBV5-1|NA|TRBJ1-3|NA
CASREGAGAGNTIYF
TGCGCCAGCAGAGAAGGGGCAGGCGCCGGAAACACCATATATTTT
>TRBV7-2|NA|TRBJ2-3|NA
CASSLQGRADTQYF
TGTGCCAGCAGCTTACAGGGTAGGGCAGATACGCAGTATTTT